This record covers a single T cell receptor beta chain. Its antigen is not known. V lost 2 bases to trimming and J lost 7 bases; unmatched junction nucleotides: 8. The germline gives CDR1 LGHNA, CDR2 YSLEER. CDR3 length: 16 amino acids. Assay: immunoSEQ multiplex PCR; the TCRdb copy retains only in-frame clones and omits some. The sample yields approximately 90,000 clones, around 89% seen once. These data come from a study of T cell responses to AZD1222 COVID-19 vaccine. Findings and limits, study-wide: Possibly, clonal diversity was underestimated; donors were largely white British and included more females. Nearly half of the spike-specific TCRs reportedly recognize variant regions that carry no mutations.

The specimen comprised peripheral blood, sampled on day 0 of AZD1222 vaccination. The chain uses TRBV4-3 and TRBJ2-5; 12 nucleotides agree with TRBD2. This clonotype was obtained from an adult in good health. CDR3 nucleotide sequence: TGCGCCAGCAGCCAAACGACTAGCGGGGGTCAGAGGACCCAGTACTTC. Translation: CASSQTTSGGQRTQYF.